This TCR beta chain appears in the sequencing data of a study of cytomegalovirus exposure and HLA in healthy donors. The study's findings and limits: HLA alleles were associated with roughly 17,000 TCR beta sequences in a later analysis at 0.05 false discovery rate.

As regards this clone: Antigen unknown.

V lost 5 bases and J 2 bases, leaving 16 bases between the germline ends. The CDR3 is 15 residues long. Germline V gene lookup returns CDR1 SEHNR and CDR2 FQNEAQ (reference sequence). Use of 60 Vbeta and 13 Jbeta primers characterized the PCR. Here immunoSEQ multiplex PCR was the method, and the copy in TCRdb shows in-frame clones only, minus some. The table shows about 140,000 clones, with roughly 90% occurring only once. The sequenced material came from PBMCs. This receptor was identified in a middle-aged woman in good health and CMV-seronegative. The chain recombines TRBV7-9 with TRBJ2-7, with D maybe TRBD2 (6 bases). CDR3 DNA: TGTGCCAGCAGCCCCCAGGGCGGGGCGGCCTACGAGCAGTACTTC. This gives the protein CASSPQGGAAYEQYF.